These T cell receptor beta chains were read from a single sample in a study of T cell responses to AZD1222 COVID-19 vaccine. Only in-frame clones appear in the TCRdb table, and some are missing; sequencing was by immunoSEQ multiplex PCR. The sample contains 110,000 or so clones, 88% of which appear only once. This sample comprised peripheral blood, obtained on day 0 of MenACWY control vaccination. These receptors were collected from an adult in good health. CDR3s include the opening cysteine and the closing phenylalanine or tryptophan. Each record gives: D gene, clone size, V gene, J gene, CDR3 DNA, CDR3 protein. D genes are given only for firm matches. The size of a clone is reported for some rows only, either as once, few or many, or as a class for expanded clones.

d_gene: TRBD2; abundance: once; v_gene: TRBV29-1; j_gene: TRBJ2-1; CDR3nt: TGCAGCGTTGAAGATCCTGGCGGGGGGGTCTACAATGAGCAGTTCTTC; CDR3aa: CSVEDPGGGVYNEQFF
d_gene: NA; abundance: NA; v_gene: TRBV5-1; j_gene: TRBJ2-3; CDR3nt: TGCGCCAGCAGCGCCGGGGTTAGCACAGATACGCAGTATTTT; CDR3aa: CASSAGVSTDTQYF
d_gene: TRBD2; abundance: NA; v_gene: TRBV5-4; j_gene: TRBJ2-3; CDR3nt: TGTGCCAGCAGCGTCGACCTTCGGACTGGACTAGCGGAGACAAGGGATACGCAGTATTTT; CDR3aa: CASSVDLRTGLAETRDTQYF
d_gene: NA; abundance: NA; v_gene: TRBV12-3/TRBV12-4; j_gene: TRBJ2-1; CDR3nt: TGTGCCAGCAGGGGGGTTGCGGGGCTTGAGCAGTTCTTC; CDR3aa: CASRGVAGLEQFF
d_gene: NA; abundance: NA; v_gene: TRBV6-5; j_gene: TRBJ1-4; CDR3nt: TGTGCCAGCAGTCCTCGATTTGGTGGTGAAAAACTGTTTTTT; CDR3aa: CASSPRFGGEKLFF
d_gene: NA; abundance: NA; v_gene: TRBV19; j_gene: TRBJ2-7; CDR3nt: TGTGCCACCACCGGACAGAAAAGCTACGAGCAGTACTTC; CDR3aa: CATTGQKSYEQYF
d_gene: NA; abundance: NA; v_gene: TRBV11-2; j_gene: TRBJ1-2; CDR3nt: TGTGCCAGCAGCTTTGACAGCGACTTCTATGGCTACACCTTC; CDR3aa: CASSFDSDFYGYTF
d_gene: NA; abundance: NA; v_gene: TRBV6-5; j_gene: TRBJ1-2; CDR3nt: TGTGCCAGCGGTAACCGGGGAGCTAACTATGGCTACACCTTC; CDR3aa: CASGNRGANYGYTF
d_gene: NA; abundance: NA; v_gene: TRBV19; j_gene: TRBJ2-1; CDR3nt: TGTGCCAGTAGTATTCGGGTAGCAAGGGTCAATGAGCAGTTCTTC; CDR3aa: CASSIRVARVNEQFF
d_gene: NA; abundance: NA; v_gene: TRBV6-5; j_gene: TRBJ2-1; CDR3nt: TGTGCCAGCAGCAGGACCACCAATGAGCAGTTCTTC; CDR3aa: CASSRTTNEQFF
d_gene: NA; abundance: NA; v_gene: TRBV7-2; j_gene: TRBJ2-7; CDR3nt: TGTGCCAGCAGCTTAAATACGGCTAGCGATCCCTACGAGCAGTACTTC; CDR3aa: CASSLNTASDPYEQYF
d_gene: NA; abundance: NA; v_gene: TRBV7-2; j_gene: TRBJ2-3; CDR3nt: TGTGCCAGCAGCCCCAGACGGGACCCTAGCACAGATACGCAGTATTTT; CDR3aa: CASSPRRDPSTDTQYF
d_gene: TRBD1; abundance: few; v_gene: TRBV4-3; j_gene: TRBJ1-3; CDR3nt: TGCGCCAGCAGCCAAGGGACAGGGGGCATCTCTGGAAACACCATATATTTT; CDR3aa: CASSQGTGGISGNTIYF
d_gene: NA; abundance: many; v_gene: TRBV30; j_gene: TRBJ1-1; CDR3nt: TGTGCCTGGACTGGGAGGGGTGAAGCTTTCTTT; CDR3aa: CAWTGRGEAFF
d_gene: TRBD1; abundance: NA; v_gene: TRBV5-1; j_gene: TRBJ1-1; CDR3nt: TGCGCCAGCAGCTCCCGACAGGGTGGATTGGTAACTGAAGCTTTCTTT; CDR3aa: CASSSRQGGLVTEAFF
d_gene: NA; abundance: NA; v_gene: TRBV10-3; j_gene: TRBJ1-5; CDR3nt: TGTGCCATCGGGGACACCATTAGCAATCAGCCCCAGCATTTT; CDR3aa: CAIGDTISNQPQHF
d_gene: NA; abundance: NA; v_gene: TRBV27; j_gene: TRBJ2-1; CDR3nt: TGTGCCAGCAGTCCACTAGCGGGACAGGGAAATGAGCAGTTCTTC; CDR3aa: CASSPLAGQGNEQFF
d_gene: NA; abundance: once; v_gene: TRBV3-1/TRBV3-2; j_gene: TRBJ2-2; CDR3nt: TGTGCCAGCAGCCAAGAGCGGGTGTCGACCGGGGAGCTGTTTTTT; CDR3aa: CASSQERVSTGELFF
d_gene: NA; abundance: NA; v_gene: TRBV7-2; j_gene: TRBJ1-5; CDR3nt: TGTGCCAGCAGCCTACAGGCCTCCGAGGGCCAGCCCCAGCATTTT; CDR3aa: CASSLQASEGQPQHF
d_gene: NA; abundance: NA; v_gene: TRBV15; j_gene: TRBJ1-5; CDR3nt: TGTGCCACCAGCAGAGATACGGGGGAGCCCCAGCATTTT; CDR3aa: CATSRDTGEPQHF
d_gene: TRBD1; abundance: NA; v_gene: TRBV7-9; j_gene: TRBJ2-1; CDR3nt: TGTGCCAGCAGCGGGACAGGGAGCTCCTACAATGAGCAGTTCTTC; CDR3aa: CASSGTGSSYNEQFF
d_gene: TRBD1; abundance: NA; v_gene: TRBV6-5; j_gene: TRBJ2-1; CDR3nt: TGTGCCAGCAGTTACTCCGGACAGGCAGCCTACAATGAGCAGTTCTTC; CDR3aa: CASSYSGQAAYNEQFF
d_gene: TRBD1; abundance: NA; v_gene: TRBV4-2; j_gene: TRBJ1-2; CDR3nt: TGTGCCAGCAGCCAAGATGAGGGGACAGGGGGAATTTCTTATGGCTACACCTTC; CDR3aa: CASSQDEGTGGISYGYTF
d_gene: NA; abundance: NA; v_gene: TRBV19; j_gene: TRBJ2-3; CDR3nt: TGTGCCAGTAGTCCCGGGGACAGCACAGATACGCAGTATTTT; CDR3aa: CASSPGDSTDTQYF
d_gene: NA; abundance: few; v_gene: TRBV7-9; j_gene: TRBJ1-4; CDR3nt: TGTGCCAGCAGCTTAGGCTCGGCCCCACCTAATGAAAAACTGTTTTTT; CDR3aa: CASSLGSAPPNEKLFF
d_gene: TRBD1; abundance: NA; v_gene: TRBV5-1; j_gene: TRBJ1-4; CDR3nt: TGCGCCAGCAGGCAGGGGGGAGACAATGAAAAACTGTTTTTT; CDR3aa: CASRQGGDNEKLFF
d_gene: TRBD1; abundance: NA; v_gene: TRBV10-3; j_gene: TRBJ1-2; CDR3nt: TGTGCCATCAGTGTAATTCCAGACAGGGTGGACTATGGCTACACCTTC; CDR3aa: CAISVIPDRVDYGYTF
d_gene: NA; abundance: NA; v_gene: TRBV5-5; j_gene: TRBJ1-5; CDR3nt: TGTGCCAGCAGCTTGGCTGCGGGCGGGTCGAACGGTCAGCCCCAGCATTTT; CDR3aa: CASSLAAGGSNGQPQHF
d_gene: NA; abundance: NA; v_gene: TRBV24-1; j_gene: TRBJ2-5; CDR3nt: TGTGCCACCAGTGACCCCGGGACACTACAAGAGACCCAGTACTTC; CDR3aa: CATSDPGTLQETQYF
d_gene: NA; abundance: NA; v_gene: TRBV6-5; j_gene: TRBJ2-1; CDR3nt: TGTGCCAGCAGCTGGACATCGGGGGAGCAGTTCTTC; CDR3aa: CASSWTSGEQFF
d_gene: NA; abundance: few; v_gene: TRBV7-8; j_gene: TRBJ1-2; CDR3nt: TGTGCCAGCAGCTTAGTATTTCGGCAGACCCCTAACTATGGCTACACCTTC; CDR3aa: CASSLVFRQTPNYGYTF
d_gene: NA; abundance: few; v_gene: TRBV5-1; j_gene: TRBJ1-6; CDR3nt: TGCGCCAGCAGCTTGGGAAGCTCCTATAATTCACCCCTCCACTTT; CDR3aa: CASSLGSSYNSPLHF
d_gene: NA; abundance: NA; v_gene: TRBV25-1; j_gene: TRBJ2-3; CDR3nt: TGTGCCAGCAGTGAGGGTTCTGATACGCAGTATTTT; CDR3aa: CASSEGSDTQYF
d_gene: TRBD1; abundance: NA; v_gene: TRBV4-3; j_gene: TRBJ1-1; CDR3nt: TGCGCCAGCAGCCAAGATCCGAGACAGGGGACTGAAGCTTTCTTT; CDR3aa: CASSQDPRQGTEAFF
d_gene: NA; abundance: once; v_gene: TRBV9; j_gene: TRBJ2-3; CDR3nt: TGTGCCAGCAGCGTAGCTCCGGCTAGTCTAGGTGATACGCAGTATTTT; CDR3aa: CASSVAPASLGDTQYF
d_gene: TRBD1; abundance: NA; v_gene: TRBV5-1; j_gene: TRBJ2-2; CDR3nt: TGCGCCAGCAGCTCGGACAGGGGCCCGAACACCGGGGAGCTGTTTTTT; CDR3aa: CASSSDRGPNTGELFF
d_gene: TRBD1; abundance: NA; v_gene: TRBV7-6; j_gene: TRBJ2-2; CDR3nt: TGTGCCAGCAGCTCTGGGACAGGGACGAACACCGGGGAGCTGTTTTTT; CDR3aa: CASSSGTGTNTGELFF
d_gene: TRBD1; abundance: NA; v_gene: TRBV5-1; j_gene: TRBJ1-1; CDR3nt: TGCGCCAGCAGCGTCGGGTCGACAGGGGAAATTGAAGCTTTCTTT; CDR3aa: CASSVGSTGEIEAFF
d_gene: NA; abundance: NA; v_gene: TRBV12-3/TRBV12-4; j_gene: TRBJ1-5; CDR3nt: TGTGCCAGCAGTTTAGTGGATCAGCCCCAGCATTTT; CDR3aa: CASSLVDQPQHF
d_gene: NA; abundance: NA; v_gene: TRBV6-5; j_gene: TRBJ2-1; CDR3nt: TGTGCCAGCAGAGACAGTTACAATGAGCAGTTCTTC; CDR3aa: CASRDSYNEQFF
d_gene: NA; abundance: NA; v_gene: TRBV11-2; j_gene: TRBJ2-1; CDR3nt: TGTGCCACCGGGCGGGACTACAATGAGCAGTTCTTC; CDR3aa: CATGRDYNEQFF
d_gene: TRBD2; abundance: NA; v_gene: TRBV19; j_gene: TRBJ2-3; CDR3nt: TGTGCCAGTAGTATTGCTAGCGGCAGCACAGATACGCAGTATTTT; CDR3aa: CASSIASGSTDTQYF
d_gene: TRBD1; abundance: many; v_gene: TRBV5-6; j_gene: TRBJ1-5; CDR3nt: TGTGCCAGCAGCTCGTTCGGACAGGCTAGCAATCAGCCCCAGCATTTT; CDR3aa: CASSSFGQASNQPQHF
d_gene: NA; abundance: NA; v_gene: TRBV6-2/TRBV6-3; j_gene: TRBJ2-3; CDR3nt: TGTGCCAGCAGCCACGAAACGGCCGGGCATACGCAGTATTTT; CDR3aa: CASSHETAGHTQYF
d_gene: NA; abundance: NA; v_gene: TRBV5-5; j_gene: TRBJ1-4; CDR3nt: TGTGCCAGCAGCAACCCTCCCCAGAATGAAAAACTGTTTTTT; CDR3aa: CASSNPPQNEKLFF
d_gene: TRBD1; abundance: NA; v_gene: TRBV5-4; j_gene: TRBJ2-3; CDR3nt: TGTGCCAGCAGCTATAACGCCTGGACAGGGGCCACAGATACGCAGTATTTT; CDR3aa: CASSYNAWTGATDTQYF
d_gene: NA; abundance: once; v_gene: TRBV6-1; j_gene: TRBJ2-2; CDR3nt: TGTGTGGGAGGGGGGTCGAACACCGGGGAGCTGTTTTTT; CDR3aa: CVGGGSNTGELFF
d_gene: TRBD2; abundance: NA; v_gene: TRBV5-1; j_gene: TRBJ2-1; CDR3nt: TGCGCCAGCAGCTCGGGACTAGCGGGGAATGAGCAGTTCTTC; CDR3aa: CASSSGLAGNEQFF
d_gene: NA; abundance: NA; v_gene: TRBV9; j_gene: TRBJ1-1; CDR3nt: TGTGCCAGCAGCGTAGGGGTGGTGAACACTGAAGCTTTCTTT; CDR3aa: CASSVGVVNTEAFF
d_gene: NA; abundance: NA; v_gene: TRBV28; j_gene: TRBJ2-7; CDR3nt: TGTGCCAGCAGAACCCAGGGGACTGGGTACGAGCAGTACTTC; CDR3aa: CASRTQGTGYEQYF
d_gene: NA; abundance: NA; v_gene: TRBV13; j_gene: TRBJ1-2; CDR3nt: TGTGCCAGCAGCTTAGGCCCGGGAGGCTATGGCTACACCTTC; CDR3aa: CASSLGPGGYGYTF
d_gene: NA; abundance: NA; v_gene: TRBV3-1/TRBV3-2; j_gene: TRBJ1-4; CDR3nt: TGTGCCAGCAGACAGTCAGGAACAACTAATGAAAAACTGTTTTTT; CDR3aa: CASRQSGTTNEKLFF
d_gene: NA; abundance: NA; v_gene: TRBV3-1/TRBV3-2; j_gene: TRBJ1-2; CDR3nt: TGTGCCAGCAGCCCTCGATCCTCGCCCAGGAATGGCTACACCTTC; CDR3aa: CASSPRSSPRNGYTF
d_gene: NA; abundance: NA; v_gene: TRBV5-1; j_gene: TRBJ1-4; CDR3nt: TGCGCCAGCAGTTATAACACGAACGAGGGGCGGGGTAATGAAAAACTGTTTTTT; CDR3aa: CASSYNTNEGRGNEKLFF
d_gene: TRBD2; abundance: NA; v_gene: TRBV5-4; j_gene: TRBJ2-5; CDR3nt: TGTGCCAGCACCCGGGGGGGGAAACAAGAGACCCAGTACTTC; CDR3aa: CASTRGGKQETQYF
d_gene: TRBD2; abundance: NA; v_gene: TRBV6-1; j_gene: TRBJ2-7; CDR3nt: TGTGCCAGCAGTGAAGCGGGGACTAGCGGGAGTTACGAGCAGTACTTC; CDR3aa: CASSEAGTSGSYEQYF
d_gene: NA; abundance: NA; v_gene: TRBV20-1; j_gene: TRBJ1-4; CDR3nt: TGCAGTGCTAGGGATGAAAAACTGTTTTTT; CDR3aa: CSARDEKLFF
d_gene: NA; abundance: NA; v_gene: TRBV7-2; j_gene: TRBJ1-3; CDR3nt: TGTGCCAGCAGCTTCGCTTATCAGGGGCTTGGAAACACCATATATTTT; CDR3aa: CASSFAYQGLGNTIYF
d_gene: TRBD1; abundance: NA; v_gene: TRBV5-1; j_gene: TRBJ1-1; CDR3nt: TGCGCCAGCAGCTTCGGGACAGGGGGCACTGAAGCTTTCTTT; CDR3aa: CASSFGTGGTEAFF
d_gene: TRBD1; abundance: NA; v_gene: TRBV19; j_gene: TRBJ1-2; CDR3nt: TGTGCCAGTAGTATAGATCATGGGGACAGGTACCCCGCGACTGATGGCTACACCTTC; CDR3aa: CASSIDHGDRYPATDGYTF